Below, one TCR beta chain is given with its context. As handled by the study authors: Amplification with reference gene primers provided the estimates of nucleated cell counts. Assay: immunoSEQ multiplex PCR; the TCRdb copy retains only in-frame clones and omits some. V, J and clone size reflect that table, while D and trimming were determined from the DNA. The sample records some 20,000 clones, approximately 90% being singletons. This sample is part of a study of blood T cell repertoires in COVID-19. Looking at the study overall: Both acute and convalescent COVID-19 samples were obtained from the United States, Italy and Spain. Sample material is recorded as cDNA or gDNA derived from T cells, B-cell-depleted T cells, or PBMCs.

Per germline, CDR1 SGHVS and CDR2 FQNEAQ. The V and J ends lost 1 base and 2 bases respectively, with 14 bases between them. The CDR3 totals 17 residues. The sample consisted of peripheral blood. The TCR comes from a woman in her sixties with active COVID-19. This chain links TRBV7-8 with TRBJ1-4, with D possibly matching TRBD1 (5 bases). CDR3 in DNA: TGTGCCAGCAGCTTAGGGCAGGGATTTGTGACTAATGAAAAACTGTTTTTT. Its protein is CASSLGQGFVTNEKLFF.